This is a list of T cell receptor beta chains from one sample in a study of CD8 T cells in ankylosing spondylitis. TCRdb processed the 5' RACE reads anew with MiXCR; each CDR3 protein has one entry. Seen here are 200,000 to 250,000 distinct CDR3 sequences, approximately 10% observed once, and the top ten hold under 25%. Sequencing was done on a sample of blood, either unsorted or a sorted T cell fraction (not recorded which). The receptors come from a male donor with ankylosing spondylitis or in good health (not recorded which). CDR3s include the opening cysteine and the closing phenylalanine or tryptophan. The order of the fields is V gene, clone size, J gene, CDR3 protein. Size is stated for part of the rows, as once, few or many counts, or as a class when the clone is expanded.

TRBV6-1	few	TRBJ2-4	CASSEQDRQAKNIQYF
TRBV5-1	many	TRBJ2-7	CASSITSQGGTGAYEQYF
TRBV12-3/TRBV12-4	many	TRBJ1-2	CASSLDRDYLYGYTF
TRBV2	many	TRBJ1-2	CASSEALVETYGYTF
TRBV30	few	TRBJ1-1	CAWSQTGAGGFF
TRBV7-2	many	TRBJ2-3	CASSFPGGLRTDTQYF
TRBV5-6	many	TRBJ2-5	CASSSGWGQETQYF
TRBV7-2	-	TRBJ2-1	CASSFGGGAYHEQFF
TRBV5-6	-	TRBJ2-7	CASSTGAGVSYEQYF
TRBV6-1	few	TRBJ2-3	CASRDLRGGGVDTQYF
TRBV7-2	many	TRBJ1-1	CASSLVSGYTEAFF
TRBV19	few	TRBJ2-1	CASSILAGEINEQFF
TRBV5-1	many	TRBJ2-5	CASSDLTDQETQYF
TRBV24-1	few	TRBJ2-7	CATGGTGPLGFNEQYF
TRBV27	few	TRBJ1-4	CASSLRGNEKLFF
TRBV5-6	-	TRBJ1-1	CASSLAGGEAFF
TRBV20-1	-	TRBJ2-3	CSARAQGAIIPSTDTQYF
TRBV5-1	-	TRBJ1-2	CASREKGAFNANYGYTF
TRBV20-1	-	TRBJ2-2	CSAKDQNTGELFF
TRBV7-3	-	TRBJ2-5	CASSLMGGGVQETQYF
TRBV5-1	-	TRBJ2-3	CASSRTSGGTSTDTQYF
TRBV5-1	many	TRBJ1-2	CASSLDGQAANYGYTF
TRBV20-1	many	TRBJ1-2	CSAGDLSSYGYTF
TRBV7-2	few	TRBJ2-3	CASSLEGGRSADTQYF
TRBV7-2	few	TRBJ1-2	CASSLAVPNYGYTF
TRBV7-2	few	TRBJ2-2	CASSLAIKTGELFF
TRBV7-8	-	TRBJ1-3	CASSFPLAGQSSFSGNTIYF
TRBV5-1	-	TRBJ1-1	CASHLQGADTEAFF
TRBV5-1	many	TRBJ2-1	CASSLGGGAYNEQFF
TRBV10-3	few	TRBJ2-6	CAISESNVGRASSGANVLTF
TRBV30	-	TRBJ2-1	CAWSWGNEQFF
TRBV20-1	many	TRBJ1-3	CSARKSSGNTIYF
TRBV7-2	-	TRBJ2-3	CASSLSLAGPTDTQYF
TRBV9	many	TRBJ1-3	CASSVEGGGGNTIYF
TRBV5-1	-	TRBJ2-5	CASSSTPGLAGGQETQYF
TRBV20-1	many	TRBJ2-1	CSARGLRVANNEQFF
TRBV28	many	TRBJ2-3	CATLPGRSTDTQYF
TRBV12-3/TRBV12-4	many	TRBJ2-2	CASSWDRGTGELFF
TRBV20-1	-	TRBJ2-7	CSAWSPYEQYF
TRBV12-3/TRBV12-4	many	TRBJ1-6	CASRTGGPAPLHF
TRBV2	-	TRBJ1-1	CASSEFTEAFF
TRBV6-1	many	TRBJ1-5	CASSEIDQPQHF
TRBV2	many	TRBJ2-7	CASSEEIAATYEQYF
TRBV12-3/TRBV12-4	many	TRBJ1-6	CASRYRRADNSPLHF
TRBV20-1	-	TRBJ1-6	CSARDPGQGDSPLHF
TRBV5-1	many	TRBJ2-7	CASSLIGDSYEQYF
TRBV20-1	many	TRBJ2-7	CSAQNYTGSSYEQYF
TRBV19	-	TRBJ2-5	CASSLYRDRNF
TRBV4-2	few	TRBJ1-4	CASRSGVNEKLFF
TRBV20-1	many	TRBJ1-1	CSATPIGGPGTEAFF